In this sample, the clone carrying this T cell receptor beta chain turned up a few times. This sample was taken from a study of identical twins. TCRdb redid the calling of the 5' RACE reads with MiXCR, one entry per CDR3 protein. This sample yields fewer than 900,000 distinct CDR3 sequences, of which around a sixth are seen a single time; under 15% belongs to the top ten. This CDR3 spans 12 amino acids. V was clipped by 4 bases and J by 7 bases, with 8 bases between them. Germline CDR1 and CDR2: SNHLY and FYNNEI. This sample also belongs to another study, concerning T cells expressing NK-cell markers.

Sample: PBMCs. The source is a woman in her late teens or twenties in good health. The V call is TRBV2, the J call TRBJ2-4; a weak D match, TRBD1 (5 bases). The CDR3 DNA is TGTGCCAGCAGTGGGGGCCAGAACATTCAGTACTTC. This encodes CASSGGQNIQYF.